A selection of T cell receptor beta chains follows, all from one sample in a study of blood T cell repertoires in COVID-19. Assay used: immunoSEQ multiplex PCR; TCRdb lists only in-frame clones, some missing. Of more than 65,000 clones in the sample, over 65% were seen once. The sequencing sample was made of peripheral blood. The origin of the receptors is a woman in her 70s with acute or convalescent COVID-19. CDR3s include the opening cysteine and the closing phenylalanine or tryptophan. D genes are given only for firm matches. Clone size appears in some rows only: once, few, many, or a class for an expanded clone.

abundance	v_gene	d_gene	j_gene	CDR3aa	CDR3nt
few	TRBV28	TRBD1	TRBJ1-2	CASRFDRGANHYGYTF	TGTGCCAGCAGATTTGACAGGGGCGCGAATCACTATGGCTACACCTTC
NA	TRBV7-7	TRBD2	TRBJ2-1	CASSLRSGGPNEQFF	TGTGCCAGCAGCTTACGAAGCGGGGGACCTAATGAGCAGTTCTTC
NA	TRBV5-8	TRBD1	TRBJ1-3	CASSRGQRSSGNTIYF	TGTGCCAGCAGCCGGGGACAGCGCAGCTCTGGAAACACCATATATTTT
NA	TRBV2	TRBD1	TRBJ2-5	CASSDLTKINRGETQYF	TGTGCCAGCAGTGATTTGACCAAAATAAACAGGGGAGAGACCCAGTACTTC
NA	TRBV28	TRBD1	TRBJ1-2	CASSPKQGTYGYTF	TGTGCCAGCAGTCCAAAACAGGGGACGTATGGCTACACCTTC
NA	TRBV7-2	NA	TRBJ2-7	CASSLKFGRIHEQYF	TGTGCCAGCAGCTTAAAGTTCGGCAGGATTCACGAGCAGTACTTC
NA	TRBV5-8	NA	TRBJ2-7	CASSSDRGYSYEQYF	TGTGCCAGCAGCTCCGATCGGGGATATTCCTACGAGCAGTACTTC
NA	TRBV7-8	NA	TRBJ1-4	CASSPINEKLFF	TGTGCCAGCAGCCCCATTAATGAAAAACTGTTTTTT
NA	TRBV30	NA	TRBJ2-5	CAWTRQRTQYF	TGTGCCTGGACGCGGCAACGGACCCAGTACTTC
NA	TRBV5-1	TRBD1	TRBJ1-6	CASSLADRGNSPLHF	TGCGCCAGCAGCTTGGCCGACAGGGGAAATTCACCCCTCCACTTT
NA	TRBV11-2	NA	TRBJ2-7	CASSTGYEQYF	TGTGCCAGCAGCACAGGCTACGAGCAGTACTTC
NA	TRBV5-1	TRBD2	TRBJ2-7	CASQMEGRDFEQYF	TGCGCCAGCCAAATGGAGGGGAGGGATTTCGAGCAGTACTTC